Listed below are T cell receptor beta chains from one sample, sequenced in a study of T cells in Graves' hyperthyroidism and ophthalmopathy. TCRdb reprocessed the multiplex PCR reads via MiXCR and lists one record per CDR3 protein. The sample has over 650,000 distinct CDR3 sequences; about 45% are singletons. The sample comprised peripheral blood or thyroid tissue (not recorded which). These receptors all stem from an adult man with Graves' disease, either hyperthyroidism or ophthalmopathy (not recorded which). The CDR3 runs from the conserved cysteine through the conserved F or W. A D gene is named only where the DNA matches it firmly. Size is omitted from some rows. Given values are once, few, many or a class for expanded clones.

TRBV6-5,few,.,TRBJ2-6,TGTGCCAGCAGTGAGGACACCTCTGGGGCCAACGTCCTGACTTTC,CASSEDTSGANVLTF
TRBV14,.,.,TRBJ2-2,TGTGCCAGCAGCCAAGTAGGCGTAGAAACCGGGGAGCTGTTTTTT,CASSQVGVETGELFF
TRBV19,.,.,TRBJ1-1,TGTGCCAGTAGTATCTTTGGGGCGGACACTGAAGCTTTCTTT,CASSIFGADTEAFF
TRBV12-3/TRBV12-4,many,TRBD1,TRBJ1-2,TGTGCCAGCAGCTATCAGGACAGGGTCGGCTACACCTTC,CASSYQDRVGYTF
TRBV20-1,.,TRBD1,TRBJ1-1,TGCAGTGCTAGGGCGACAGGGGGAGCTTTCTTT,CSARATGGAFF
TRBV7-3,.,.,TRBJ1-1,TGTGCCAGCAGCTTAAGCGGGGGCGCCATGAACACTGAAGCTCTCTTT,CASSLSGGAMNTEALF
TRBV29-1,.,.,TRBJ1-2,TGCAGCGTGACAACAGGGAATGGCTACACCTTC,CSVTTGNGYTF
TRBV7-9,few,TRBD2,TRBJ2-5,TGTGCCAGCAGCCAGACTAGCGGGGGGACCGGAGAGACCCAGTACTTC,CASSQTSGGTGETQYF
TRBV5-8,.,TRBD1,TRBJ1-6,TGTGCCAGCAGTCCAGGGGGCGGCTATTCTAATTCACCCCTCCACTTT,CASSPGGGYSNSPLHF
TRBV15,.,.,TRBJ1-4,TGTGCCACCAGCAGAGATCTTGAGGGCGGGGAAAAACTGTTTTTT,CATSRDLEGGEKLFF
TRBV7-2,few,TRBD1,TRBJ2-2,TGTGCCAGCAGCTTACAGGGGGCTGATGGGGAGCTGTTTTTT,CASSLQGADGELFF
TRBV7-9,many,.,TRBJ1-5,TGTGCCAGCAGCGACGGGGGGAAACAGCCCCAGCATTTT,CASSDGGKQPQHF